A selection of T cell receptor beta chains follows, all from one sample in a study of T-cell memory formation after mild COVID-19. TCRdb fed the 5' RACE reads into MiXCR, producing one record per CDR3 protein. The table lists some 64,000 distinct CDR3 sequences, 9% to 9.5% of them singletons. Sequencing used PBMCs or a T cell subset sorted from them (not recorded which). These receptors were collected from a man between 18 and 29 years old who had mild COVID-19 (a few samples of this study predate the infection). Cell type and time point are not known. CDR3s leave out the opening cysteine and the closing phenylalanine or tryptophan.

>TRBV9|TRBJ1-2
ASSVGGPIEGGYT
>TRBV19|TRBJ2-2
ASTRGGTGELF
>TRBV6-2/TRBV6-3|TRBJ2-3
ASSSGRSTDTQY
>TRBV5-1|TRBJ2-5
ASSAEVETQY
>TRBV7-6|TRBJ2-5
ASSLAGQMGETQY
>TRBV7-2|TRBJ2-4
ASSPPGSIAKNIQY
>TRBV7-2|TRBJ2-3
ASSSTGTSGVDTQY
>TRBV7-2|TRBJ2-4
ASSPTRGSAGNIQY
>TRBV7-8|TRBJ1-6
ASSPMGSRNSPLH
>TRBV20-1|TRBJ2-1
SAGPRAGAYNEQF
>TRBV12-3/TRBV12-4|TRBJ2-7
ASSLTEFYEQY
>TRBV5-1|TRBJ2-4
ASSSLGGGRNIQY
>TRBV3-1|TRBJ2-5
ASSPPGLAKETQY
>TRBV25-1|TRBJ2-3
ASSELAGAYTDTQY
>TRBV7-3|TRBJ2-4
ASSPTSGGVKNIQY
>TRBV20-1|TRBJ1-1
SGTGSNTEAF